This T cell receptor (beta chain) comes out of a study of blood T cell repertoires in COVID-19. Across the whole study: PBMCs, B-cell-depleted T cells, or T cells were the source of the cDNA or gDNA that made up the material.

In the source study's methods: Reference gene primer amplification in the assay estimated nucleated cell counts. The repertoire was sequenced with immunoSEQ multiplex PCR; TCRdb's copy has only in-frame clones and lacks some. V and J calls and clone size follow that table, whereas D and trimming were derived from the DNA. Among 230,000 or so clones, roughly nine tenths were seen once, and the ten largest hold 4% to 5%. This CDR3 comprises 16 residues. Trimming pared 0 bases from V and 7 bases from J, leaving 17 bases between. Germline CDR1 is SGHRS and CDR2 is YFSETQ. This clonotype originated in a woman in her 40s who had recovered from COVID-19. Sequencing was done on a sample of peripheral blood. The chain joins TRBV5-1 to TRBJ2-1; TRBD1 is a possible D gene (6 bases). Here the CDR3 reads CASSLAVAGVRNEQFF. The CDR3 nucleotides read TGCGCCAGCAGCTTGGCTGTGGCAGGGGTAAGGAATGAGCAGTTCTTC.